The clone carrying this T cell receptor beta chain was seen many times. Its antigen is undetermined. The sample is drawn from a study of blood T cells in healthy people across ages. Study outcomes and limitations: The lack of PBMC sorting stopped any conclusive naive versus antigen-experienced comparison. Higher diversity, along with more naive CD4+ cells, distinguished long-lived donors from aged donors.

Together with a sample-barcoded 5' primer, a J-beta primer mix was included in a second PCR lasting roughly 6 to 12 cycles. Unique molecular identifiers of 12 random nucleotides labeled each cDNA. All samples gave at least 2.5 million CDR3-containing paired-end reads. TCRdb processed the 5' RACE reads anew with MiXCR; each CDR3 protein has one entry. Of around 500,000 distinct CDR3 sequences in the sample, around 50% were seen once. CDR3 size: 15 residues. V lost 2 bases, J lost 4 bases, and 6 bases stayed unmatched. Germline values: CDR1 SGHTA, CDR2 FQGNSA. The sample taken for sequencing was blood. The receptor was derived from an elderly man in good health. The chain links TRBV7-2 to TRBJ2-3, with 7 nucleotides matching TRBD2. In nucleotides, the CDR3 is TGTGCCAGCAGCTTAAGGGCGGGAGTCGCAGATACGCAGTATTTT. It is translated as CASSLRAGVADTQYF.